Listed here is a single T cell receptor beta chain. Its antigen has not been determined. Per-base qualities were not stored, and no clone one base away is much larger. The donors were included in the validation cohort of roughly 120 subjects, a group kept apart from the roughly 670-subject first cohort. This record belongs to a study of cytomegalovirus exposure and HLA in healthy donors (dated by TCRdb to about 2017). Broadly, across the study: A later analysis indicated that the 100 to 150 validation repertoires were generated on the platform also employed for the approximately 700 repertoires of the first cohort. Besides the first cohort of 666 subjects, a separate validation cohort made up of some 110 different subjects was used. The study combined high-throughput TCR immunosequencing, statistical association of individual TCRs with disease status, and machine learning to predict cytomegalovirus infection status. The aim of the study was to test whether cataloging public T cell receptors could identify signatures of past pathogen exposure.

CDR1 and CDR2 are read off the germline V gene as SGHNT and YENEEA. Reading from cysteine to phenylalanine, the CDR3 counts 16 amino acids. Only CDR3 DNA remains: 48 bases, in frame from the first base. The germline ends are 12 bases apart after V is trimmed by 0 bases and J by 3 bases. Libraries came from the immunoSEQ multiplex PCR assay. The study's own analysis went as follows. A statistical classification framework was built to diagnose cytomegalovirus status from the catalog of TCR beta chain sequences. This immuneACCESS table, as held by TCRdb, lists in-frame sequences with V and J called but not all clones. Of the missing ones, under half trace to an unresolved V gene in checked studies; the others have no known cause. The D gene and trimming were derived from the DNA, and the V and J assignments and clone size from that table. The sample contains some 170,000 clones, roughly 86% of them found a single time. Together, the top ten hold roughly 2.7% of the sample.

Summary of the overall study and its limitations: Three of the identified cytomegalovirus-associated TCR beta chains were confirmed in vitro to be specific for cytomegalovirus antigens. The study gave a list of some 150 TCR beta chains associated with cytomegalovirus. The classifier was reported to diagnose cytomegalovirus status with high specificity and sensitivity in both the original and validation cohorts. The authors suggested that the approach could potentially be extended to other disease states and immunological phenotypes. Across donors, most TCR sequences were observed very rarely, whereas some public TCRs were present in many individuals. A later analysis had no HLA typing for the validation cohort, so co-occurrence there was scored across all 110 or so repertoires. Of the cluster scores, roughly 93% were above 0 in a later analysis, which found that TCRs clustered in the first cohort also tended to co-occur in the 120 or so validation repertoires.

The specimen was PBMCs. The V and J segments used are TRBV11-3 and TRBJ2-1, with TRBD2 as a weak D call on 7 bases. This TCR came from a man aged 18 to 35 in good health and CMV-seropositive. CDR3 reads: CASSLDSGGLYNEQFF. The DNA is as follows: TGTGCCAGCAGCTTAGATTCGGGGGGCCTCTACAATGAGCAGTTCTTC.